This T cell receptor (beta chain) was identified during a study of blood T cell repertoires in COVID-19 (dated by TCRdb to 2018 to 2021). The study in broad terms: Collaborator samples came from the United States, Italy and Spain and covered acute and convalescent phases of COVID-19. A freely available public database, intended as a resource for researchers studying the immune response to SARS-CoV-2, is where the repertoires were released. The samples were drawn from two sources: the first 160 participants of the ongoing ImmuneRACE study, and about 1,300 subjects contributed by 6 global collaborators. Where available, HLA class I and class II types were obtained from metadata supplied by the sample provider rather than from assay-based typing. Deeply sampled blood TCRbeta repertoires from subjects exposed to, actively infected with, or recovered from COVID-19 were included in the dataset. The material from the prospective study consisted of cDNA or gDNA derived from T cells, B-cell-depleted T cells, or PBMCs. A de-identified subject ID, COVID-19 status, age in years and sex were almost always included in the sample metadata. Overall results and qualifications from the work: Clinical and demographic metadata were provided uncurated, with the amount varying by source and participant.

Remarks on this clone: Its binding antigen is unknown. It has no much larger one-base neighbor in the sample; base qualities were not kept.

V drops 1 base and J drops 6 bases, leaving 16 bases in between. The CDR3, from cysteine to phenylalanine, totals 15 residues. The sequence is cut down to CDR3 DNA, 45 bases in frame from base 1. In the germline V gene (reference sequence), CDR1 corresponds to MNHEY and CDR2 to SMNVEV. Samples from volunteer blood donors who had recovered from COVID-19 were contributed by a second Seattle source. The collaborating institutions used their own protocols to collect whole blood in K2EDTA tubes. For TCRbeta analysis, collaborators shipped samples as frozen whole blood, isolated PBMCs, or DNA extracted from either of those sample types. The immunoSEQ Assay, a bias-controlled multiplex PCR, was used to amplify TCRbeta CDR3 regions from genomic DNA. The paper's data handling went like this. The number of nucleated cells in each sample was estimated from the amplification of reference gene primers within the assay. To quantify the absolute abundance of each unique TCRbeta CDR3 rearrangement, sequence reads were collapsed and filtered. Productive Simpson clonality was computed per sample as the square root of Simpson's diversity index over productive rearrangements. The immuneACCESS repertoire file appears here via TCRdb, limited to in-frame rearrangements. These files lack a portion of the clones; in checked studies, under half of the deficit traces to unresolved V genes, and the cause of the others is not known. V and J calls and clone size come straight from that table; D and trimming were deduced from the DNA. Counted in this sample were approximately 240,000 clones; 84% of them appeared once. The ten most abundant clones make up about 3% of the sample.

The chain couples TRBV27 to TRBJ2-7; a weak D assignment points to TRBD2 (6 bases agree). Material: peripheral blood. The TCR comes from a woman in her twenties or thirties who had recovered from COVID-19. The nucleotides read TGTGCCAGCAGTTTATGGCCAAGACTAGTTGCCGAGCAGTACTTC. The translation is CASSLWPRLVAEQYF.